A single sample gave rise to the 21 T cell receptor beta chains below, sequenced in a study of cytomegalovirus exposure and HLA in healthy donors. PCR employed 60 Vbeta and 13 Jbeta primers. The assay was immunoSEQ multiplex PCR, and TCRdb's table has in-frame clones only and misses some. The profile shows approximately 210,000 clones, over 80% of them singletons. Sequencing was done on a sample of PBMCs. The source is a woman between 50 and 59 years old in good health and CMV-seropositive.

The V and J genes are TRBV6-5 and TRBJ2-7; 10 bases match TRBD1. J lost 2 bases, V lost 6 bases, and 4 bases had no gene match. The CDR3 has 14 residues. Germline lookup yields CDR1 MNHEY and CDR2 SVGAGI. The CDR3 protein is CASRPGQGTYEQYF. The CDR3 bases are TGTGCCAGCAGACCGGGACAGGGGACCTACGAGCAGTACTTC.

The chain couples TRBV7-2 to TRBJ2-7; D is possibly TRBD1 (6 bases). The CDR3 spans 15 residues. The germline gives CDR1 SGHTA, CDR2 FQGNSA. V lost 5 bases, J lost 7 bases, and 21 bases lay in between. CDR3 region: CASSPWTVERKEQYF. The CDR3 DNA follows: TGTGCCAGCAGCCCGTGGACAGTCGAACGAAAGGAGCAGTACTTC. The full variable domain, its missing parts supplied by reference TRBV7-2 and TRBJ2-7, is GAGVSQSPSNKVTEKGKDVELRCDPISGHTALYWYRQSLGQGLEFLIYFQGNSAPDKSGLPSDRFSAERTGGSVSTLTIQRTQQEDSAVYLCASSPWTVERKEQYFGPGTRLTVT.

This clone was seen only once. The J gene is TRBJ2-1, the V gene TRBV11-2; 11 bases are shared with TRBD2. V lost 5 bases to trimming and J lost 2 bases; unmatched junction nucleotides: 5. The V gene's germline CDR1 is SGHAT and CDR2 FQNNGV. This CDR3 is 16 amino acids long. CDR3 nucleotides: TGTGCCAGCAGCAGACTAGCGGGGTCTCCCTACAATGAGCAGTTCTTC. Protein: CASSRLAGSPYNEQFF.

The CDR3 here is CASCRPGEGAVAEKAFF. CDR3 DNA: TGCGCCAGCTGCCGACCGGGAGAAGGGGCCGTTGCCGAGAAAGCTTTCTTT. The chain employs TRBV5-1 and TRBJ1-1; tentatively, D is TRBD1 (5 bases). V lost 7 bases and J 9 bases, leaving 31 bases between the germline ends. The CDR3 length is 17 residues. The germline V gene has CDR1 SGHRS and CDR2 YFSETQ.

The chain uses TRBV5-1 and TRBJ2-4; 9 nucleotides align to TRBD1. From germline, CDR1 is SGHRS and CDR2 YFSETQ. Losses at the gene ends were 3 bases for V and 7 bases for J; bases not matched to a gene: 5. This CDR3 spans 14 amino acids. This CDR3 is CASSSPDRGNIQYF. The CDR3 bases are TGCGCCAGCAGCTCCCCGGACAGGGGCAACATTCAGTACTTC.

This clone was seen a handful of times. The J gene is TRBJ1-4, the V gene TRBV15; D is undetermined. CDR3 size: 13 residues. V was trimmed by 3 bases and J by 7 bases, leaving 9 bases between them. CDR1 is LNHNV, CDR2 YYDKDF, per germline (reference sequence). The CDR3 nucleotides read TGTGCCACCAGCAGGGTCCCGAGTGAAAAACTGTTTTTT. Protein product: CATSRVPSEKLFF.

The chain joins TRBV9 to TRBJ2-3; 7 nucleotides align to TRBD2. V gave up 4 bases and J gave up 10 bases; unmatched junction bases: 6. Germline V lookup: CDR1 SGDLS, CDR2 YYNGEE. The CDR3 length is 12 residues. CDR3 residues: CASSRGEVSQYF. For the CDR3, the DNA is TGTGCCAGCAGCCGGGGGGAGGTGTCGCAGTATTTT.

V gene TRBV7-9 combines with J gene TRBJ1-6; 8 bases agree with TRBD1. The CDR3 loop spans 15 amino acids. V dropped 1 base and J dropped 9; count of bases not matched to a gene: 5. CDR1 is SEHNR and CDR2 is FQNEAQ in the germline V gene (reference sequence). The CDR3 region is CASSLDGQGGSPLHF. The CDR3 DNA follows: TGTGCCAGCAGCTTAGATGGACAGGGTGGTTCACCCCTCCACTTT.

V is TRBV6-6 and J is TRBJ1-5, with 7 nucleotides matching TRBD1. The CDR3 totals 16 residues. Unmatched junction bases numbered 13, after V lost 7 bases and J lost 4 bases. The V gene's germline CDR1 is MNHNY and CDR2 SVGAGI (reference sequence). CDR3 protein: CASKRTTGAQNQPQHF. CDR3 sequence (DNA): TGTGCCAGCAAGAGAACCACAGGGGCCCAGAATCAGCCCCAGCATTTT.

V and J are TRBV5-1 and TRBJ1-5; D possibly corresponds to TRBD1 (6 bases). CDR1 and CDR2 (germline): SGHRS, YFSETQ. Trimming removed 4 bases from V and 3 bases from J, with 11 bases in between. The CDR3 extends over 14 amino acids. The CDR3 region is CASSGGGPNQPQHF. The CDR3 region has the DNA TGCGCCAGCAGCGGGGGGGGCCCCAATCAGCCCCAGCATTTT.

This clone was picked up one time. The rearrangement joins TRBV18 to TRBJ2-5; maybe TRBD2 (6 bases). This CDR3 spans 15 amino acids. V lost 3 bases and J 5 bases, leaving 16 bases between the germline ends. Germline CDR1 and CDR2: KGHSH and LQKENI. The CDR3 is CASSPTDGAGETQYF. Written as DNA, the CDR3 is TGTGCCAGCTCACCCACTGATGGGGCGGGGGAGACCCAGTACTTC. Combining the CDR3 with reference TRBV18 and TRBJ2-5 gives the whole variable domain NAGVMQNPRHLVRRRGQEARLRCSPMKGHSHVYWYRQLPEEGLKFMVYLQKENIIDESGMPKERFSAEFPKEGPSILRIQQVVRGDSAAYFCASSPTDGAGETQYFGPGTRLLVL.

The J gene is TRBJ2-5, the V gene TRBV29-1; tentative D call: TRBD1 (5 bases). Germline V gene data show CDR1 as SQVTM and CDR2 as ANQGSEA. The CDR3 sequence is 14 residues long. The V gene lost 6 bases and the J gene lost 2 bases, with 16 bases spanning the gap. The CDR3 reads CSVQRGTAQETQYF. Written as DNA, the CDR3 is TGCAGCGTCCAAAGGGGTACGGCACAAGAGACCCAGTACTTC.

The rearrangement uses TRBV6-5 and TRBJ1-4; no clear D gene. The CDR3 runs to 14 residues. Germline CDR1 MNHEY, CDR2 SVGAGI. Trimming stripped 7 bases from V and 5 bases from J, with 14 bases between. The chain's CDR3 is CASNGGQDNEKLFF. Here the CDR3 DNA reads TGTGCCAGCAATGGAGGGCAGGACAATGAAAAACTGTTTTTT.

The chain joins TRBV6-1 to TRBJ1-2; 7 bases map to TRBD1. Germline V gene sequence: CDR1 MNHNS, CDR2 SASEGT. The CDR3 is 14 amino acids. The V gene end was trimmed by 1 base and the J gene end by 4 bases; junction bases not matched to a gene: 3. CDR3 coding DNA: TGTGCCAGCAGTGAAGGACAGGGAACCTATGGCTACACCTTC. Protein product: CASSEGQGTYGYTF.

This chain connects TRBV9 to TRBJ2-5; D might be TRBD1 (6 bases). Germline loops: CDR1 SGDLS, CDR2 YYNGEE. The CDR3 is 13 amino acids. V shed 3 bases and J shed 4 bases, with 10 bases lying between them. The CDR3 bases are TGTGCCAGCAGCGCCCCAGGGGCAGAGACCCAGTACTTC. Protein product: CASSAPGAETQYF.

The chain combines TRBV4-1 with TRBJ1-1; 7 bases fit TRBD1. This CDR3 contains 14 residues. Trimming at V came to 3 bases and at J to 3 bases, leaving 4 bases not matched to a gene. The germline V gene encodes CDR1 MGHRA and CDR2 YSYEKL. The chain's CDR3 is CASSHPTGYTEAFF. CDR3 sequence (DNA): TGCGCCAGCAGCCACCCGACAGGGTACACTGAAGCTTTCTTT.

The DNA of the CDR3 is TGCGCCAGCAGCTTGGCCGTGGGGGCAAGGAGCACAGATACGCAGTATTTT. As protein: CASSLAVGARSTDTQYF. The V call is TRBV5-1, the J call TRBJ2-3; perhaps TRBD1 as D (6 bases). V lost 0 bases and J 0 bases, leaving 14 bases between the germline ends. This CDR3 spans 17 amino acids. In germline, CDR1 is SGHRS, CDR2 YFSETQ. Using reference TRBV5-1 and TRBJ2-3 for the parts outside the CDR3, the full variable domain is KAGVTQTPRYLIKTRGQQVTLSCSPISGHRSVSWYQQTPGQGLQFLFEYFSETQRNKGNFPGRFSGRQFSNSRSEMNVSTLELGDSALYLCASSLAVGARSTDTQYFGPGTRLTVL.

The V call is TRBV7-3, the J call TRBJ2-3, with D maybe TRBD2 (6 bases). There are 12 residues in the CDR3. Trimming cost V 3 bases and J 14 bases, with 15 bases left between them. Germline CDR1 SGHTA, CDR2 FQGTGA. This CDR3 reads CASSLAGPSRYF. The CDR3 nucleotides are TGTGCCAGCAGCTTGGCGGGGCCCTCGAGGTATTTT.

The CDR3, as DNA: TGTGCCAGTAGTACGCGGCCAGTAAACACCGGGGAGCTGTTTTTT. This translates into CASSTRPVNTGELFF. The chain couples TRBV19 to TRBJ2-2; D gene ambiguous. The CDR3 extends over 15 amino acids. Germline lookup yields CDR1 LNHDA and CDR2 SQIVND (reference sequence). V gave up 4 bases and J gave up 2 bases, with 11 bases separating them.

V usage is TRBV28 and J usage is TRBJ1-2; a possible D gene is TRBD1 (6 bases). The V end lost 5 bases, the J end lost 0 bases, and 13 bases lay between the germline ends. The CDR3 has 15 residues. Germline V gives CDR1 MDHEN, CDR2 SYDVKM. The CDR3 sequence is CASSKWRGPNYGYTF. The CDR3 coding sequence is TGTGCCAGCAGTAAATGGCGGGGGCCTAACTATGGCTACACCTTC.

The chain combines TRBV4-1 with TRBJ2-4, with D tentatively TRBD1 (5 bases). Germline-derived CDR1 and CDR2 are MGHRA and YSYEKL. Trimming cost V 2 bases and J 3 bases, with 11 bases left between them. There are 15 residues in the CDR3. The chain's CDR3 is CASSQRGSGKNIQYF. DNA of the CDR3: TGCGCCAGCAGCCAAAGGGGCTCCGGCAAAAACATTCAGTACTTC.